The 16 T cell receptor beta chains presented below share a single source sample, sequenced in a study of lymphopenia after photon versus proton radiotherapy. Clones were read by immunoSEQ multiplex PCR, and TCRdb kept only the in-frame ones, dropping some. The table has about 39,000 clones, 80% to 95% seen once. The sequences come from peripheral blood, collected from a patient treated with photon-based radiotherapy. These receptors originate from a man aged 55 to 69 with cholangiocarcinoma.

This chain connects TRBV28 to TRBJ2-1; 13 bases align to TRBD2. The CDR3 runs to 16 residues. V lost 6 bases and J lost 2; bases outside the gene matches: 4. Germline V gene data show CDR1 as MDHEN and CDR2 as SYDVKM. The DNA of the CDR3 is TGTGCCAGCAGCTTACTAGCGGGGGGGCCCTACAATGAGCAGTTCTTC. It is translated as CASSLLAGGPYNEQFF.

This chain uses TRBV5-4 with TRBJ2-3; the D is unclear. This CDR3 is 13 amino acids long. The V gene's germline CDR1 is SGHNT and CDR2 YYREEE (reference sequence). Between the trimmed V and J ends, which lost 0 bases and 0 bases, there was a span of 2 bases. The CDR3 here is CASSLVSTDTQYF. In DNA form, the CDR3 reads TGTGCCAGCAGCTTGGTTAGCACAGATACGCAGTATTTT.

This clone was seen only once. The rearrangement uses TRBV9 and TRBJ2-1; 8 bases are a match to TRBD2. CDR3 length equals 15 residues. Germline lookup yields CDR1 SGDLS and CDR2 YYNGEE. V gave up 0 bases and J gave up 3 bases; unmatched junction bases: 2. This CDR3 reads CASSVELADYNEQFF. The CDR3 nucleotides are TGTGCCAGCAGCGTAGAACTAGCGGACTACAATGAGCAGTTCTTC.

This chain links TRBV28 with TRBJ2-5; 8 nucleotides match TRBD1. V gave up 1 base and J gave up 4 bases; unmatched junction bases: 5. The CDR3 has 15 amino acids. Germline CDR1 MDHEN, CDR2 SYDVKM. The CDR3 DNA follows: TGTGCCAGCAGTTTATTGAGACAGGGGCGAGAGACCCAGTACTTC. Amino acids: CASSLLRQGRETQYF.

The gene calls are TRBV5-1 and TRBJ2-5, with D possibly TRBD2 on 6 matching bases. The germline gives CDR1 SGHRS, CDR2 YFSETQ. Trimming removed 2 bases at V and 2 bases at J, with 10 bases between. This CDR3 is 14 amino acids long. The DNA for the CDR3 is TGCGCCAGCAGCTTTGGGGGGACTCAAGAGACCCAGTACTTC. It yields the protein CASSFGGTQETQYF.

The V call is TRBV15, the J call TRBJ1-2; D gene unclear. Trimming left V 0 bases short and J 3 bases short, with 8 bases between. Germline CDR1 reads LNHNV; CDR2 reads YYDKDF (reference sequence). The CDR3 is 14 residues long. The CDR3 DNA is TGTGCCACCAGCAGAGATAGGCAGTACTATGGCTACACCTTC. Translating it yields CATSRDRQYYGYTF. Looking up the rest from reference TRBV15 and TRBJ1-2 gives the full variable domain: DAMVIQNPRYQVTQFGKPVTLSCSQTLNHNVMYWYQQKSSQAPKLLFHYYDKDFNNEADTPDNFQSRRPNTSFCFLDIRSPGLGDTAMYLCATSRDRQYYGYTFGSGTRLTVV.

This chain joins TRBV5-1 and TRBJ1-2; D remains unclear. V shed 0 bases and J shed 4 bases, with 10 bases lying between them. The CDR3 runs 14 residues. Germline CDR1 and CDR2: SGHRS and YFSETQ. CDR3 residues: CASSLDGRGYGYTF. The CDR3 nucleotides read TGCGCCAGCAGCTTGGACGGCAGAGGCTATGGCTACACCTTC.

This chain uses TRBV11-2 with TRBJ2-1, with 9 bases fitting TRBD2. Germline loops: CDR1 SGHAT, CDR2 FQNNGV. V gave up 0 bases and J gave up 2 bases; unmatched junction bases: 2. The length of the CDR3 is 16 residues. Here the CDR3 reads CASSLELAGAYNEQFF. In DNA, the CDR3 is TGTGCCAGCAGCTTAGAATTAGCGGGAGCCTACAATGAGCAGTTCTTC.

The J gene is TRBJ2-7, the V gene TRBV5-1; 9 nucleotides align to TRBD2. The CDR3 runs to 13 residues. J lost 3 bases, V lost 5 bases, and 3 bases had no gene match. The germline V gene has CDR1 SGHRS and CDR2 YFSETQ. This CDR3 reads CASSLAGVYEQYF. For the CDR3, the DNA is TGCGCCAGCAGTTTAGCGGGAGTCTACGAGCAGTACTTC.

This chain links TRBV9 with TRBJ2-3; D is possibly TRBD1 (6 bases). CDR3 length: 16 residues. The germline V gene encodes CDR1 SGDLS and CDR2 YYNGEE. V shed 0 bases and J shed 4 bases, with 15 bases lying between them. In DNA, the CDR3 is TGTGCCAGCAGCGTAGGCGAACAGGGTGGTTCAGATACGCAGTATTTT. The encoded protein is CASSVGEQGGSDTQYF.

CDR3 bases: TGTGCCAGCTCAAGGCAGGGGGACACTGAAGCTTTCTTT. Translation: CASSRQGDTEAFF. The chain couples TRBV18 to TRBJ1-1; the match to TRBD1 covers 7 bases. Germline V gives CDR1 KGHSH, CDR2 LQKENI. V was pared by 5 bases and J by 3 bases, with 3 bases of the junction left unmatched. The CDR3 length is 13 residues.

J is TRBJ1-2 and V is TRBV4-3; D is unclear. Germline lookup yields CDR1 LGHNA and CDR2 YSLEER. The CDR3 length is 15 residues. Trimming stripped 4 bases from V and 0 bases from J, with 12 bases between. Here the CDR3 reads CASSPSSQTNYGYTF. In DNA form, the CDR3 reads TGCGCCAGCAGCCCCTCGTCACAAACTAACTATGGCTACACCTTC.

The V call is TRBV19, the J call TRBJ2-2, with 7 bases lining up with TRBD2. The germline CDR1 and CDR2 sequences are LNHDA and SQIVND (reference sequence). This CDR3 contains 16 residues. Trimming removed 3 bases from V and 5 bases from J; junction bases left unmatched: 9. Written as DNA, the CDR3 is TGTGCCAGTAGTATGAGGGAGGGCAGCGAGACCGGGGAGCTGTTTTTT. Encoded protein: CASSMREGSETGELFF.

The chain couples TRBV7-2 to TRBJ2-3; D possibly corresponds to TRBD1 (6 bases). The germline V gene has CDR1 SGHTA and CDR2 FQGNSA. The length of the CDR3 is 12 residues. Trimming removed 5 bases from V and 3 bases from J, with 6 bases in between. The CDR3: CASSRGTDTQYF. Written as DNA, the CDR3 is TGTGCCAGCAGCAGGGGGACAGATACGCAGTATTTT.

V usage is TRBV18 and J usage is TRBJ2-7; D gene ambiguous. Deletions cut 3 bases from V and 4 bases from J, with 13 bases between. The CDR3 length is 14 residues. Germline values: CDR1 KGHSH, CDR2 LQKENI. This chain's CDR3 is CASSPGSPGYEQYF. The CDR3 bases are TGTGCCAGCTCACCGGGCAGCCCCGGTTACGAGCAGTACTTC.

The gene calls are TRBV7-9 and TRBJ1-4; TRBD1 agrees at 8 bases. The CDR3 extends over 18 amino acids. Germline values: CDR1 SEHNR, CDR2 FQNEAQ (reference sequence). The V and J ends lost 7 bases and 3 bases, in that order; junction bases with no gene match: 16. The chain's CDR3 is CASTSYAGGTGSNEKLFF. CDR3 DNA: TGTGCCAGCACCTCCTATGCAGGGGGGACAGGTTCTAATGAAAAACTGTTTTTT.